One and the same sample provided the 4 T cell receptor beta chains below, sequenced in a study of blood T cell repertoires in COVID-19. Libraries were prepared by immunoSEQ multiplex PCR; TCRdb keeps only in-frame clonotypes and omits some of them. This sample has 200,000 to 250,000 clones, with approximately 90% found just once. Specimen: peripheral blood. The receptors derive from a man aged 25 to 45 with COVID-19, enrolled during active disease.

The chain recombines TRBV5-1 with TRBJ2-1; 8 bases agree with TRBD1. CDR3 length: 17 residues. Germline V gene lookup returns CDR1 SGHRS and CDR2 YFSETQ. Trimming removed 3 bases from V and 8 bases from J; junction bases left unmatched: 16. The CDR3 is CASSWGQAGLVVYEQFF. CDR3 nucleotides: TGCGCCAGCAGCTGGGGACAGGCCGGGCTTGTAGTTTATGAGCAGTTCTTC.

The rearrangement uses TRBV5-1 and TRBJ2-7; 10 nucleotides line up with TRBD1. Trimming at V came to 4 bases and at J to 8 bases, leaving 9 bases not matched to a gene. The CDR3 covers 14 residues. The V gene's germline CDR1 is SGHRS and CDR2 YFSETQ. The CDR3 here is CASSPIGTGVQQYF. As DNA, the CDR3 is TGCGCCAGCAGCCCTATCGGGACAGGGGTACAGCAGTACTTC.

This chain joins TRBV9 and TRBJ2-7; D possibly corresponds to TRBD1 (5 bases). CDR1 is SGDLS and CDR2 is YYNGEE in the germline V gene. V lost 1 base to trimming and J lost 0 bases, with 8 bases between them. The length of the CDR3 is 14 residues. The CDR3 coding sequence is TGTGCCAGCAGCGTAACCCAGGGCTCCTACGAGCAGTACTTC. It is translated as CASSVTQGSYEQYF. Full variable domain (remainder filled in from reference TRBV9 and TRBJ2-7): DSGVTQTPKHLITATGQRVTLRCSPRSGDLSVYWYQQSLDQGLQFLIQYYNGEERAKGNILERFSAQQFPDLHSELNLSSLELGDSALYFCASSVTQGSYEQYFGPGTRLTVT.

The rearrangement joins TRBV5-1 to TRBJ1-1, with a weak D call TRBD1 (5 bases). CDR1 is SGHRS, CDR2 YFSETQ, per germline. The CDR3 is 13 amino acids. V shed 4 bases and J shed 11 bases, with 18 bases lying between them. The CDR3 here is CASSQTDSSGAFF. As DNA, the CDR3 is TGCGCCAGCAGCCAAACCGACAGCTCAGGGGCTTTCTTT.